Ten or more counts support the clone carrying this TCR beta chain. What it recognizes is unknown. The sample originates from a study of T cells in Graves' hyperthyroidism and ophthalmopathy. For the study at large: Pretreatment peripheral blood was obtained at initial diagnosis.

RNA transcripts gave rise to amplified TCR beta CDR3 regions. Carried out on the TCR CDR3, a first-round RT-PCR used the HTBI primer set. TCRdb fed the multiplex PCR reads into MiXCR, producing one record per CDR3 protein. The table includes approximately 720,000 distinct CDR3 sequences, around 20% detected once. General observations from the study: Ophthalmopathy got predicted by the model a median about six months before its onset. Blood samples included most of the expanded thyroid clonotypes exceeding 0.001.

Deletions cut 0 bases from V and 1 base from J, with 9 bases between. Germline loops: CDR1 MGHRA, CDR2 YSYEKL. The CDR3 has 15 residues. This chain uses TRBV4-1 with TRBJ1-2; D not resolved. Material for sequencing was blood. The receptor comes from a woman in her 50s with Graves' hyperthyroidism that later progressed to Graves' ophthalmopathy. The CDR3: CASSQENTVNYGYTF. The CDR3 coding sequence is TGCGCCAGCAGCCAAGAAAACACCGTTAACTATGGCTACACCTTC.